This paragraph reports one TCR beta chain. Vbeta (60) and Jbeta (13) primers were used in the PCR. Measured with immunoSEQ multiplex PCR; TCRdb has only the in-frame clones, and not every one. The sample lists some 200,000 clones, approximately 81% occurring once. This entry comes from a study of cytomegalovirus exposure and HLA in healthy donors. Germline loops: CDR1 SGHDT, CDR2 YYEEEE. The V gene end was trimmed by 0 bases and the J gene end by 2 bases; junction bases not matched to a gene: 7. This CDR3 is built from 16 residues. The genes are TRBV5-6 and TRBJ1-1, with TRBD1 matching 7 bases. The receptor was derived from a woman between 45 and 60 years old in good health and CMV-seronegative. The sequenced sample consisted of PBMCs. This CDR3 reads CASSLGVGTVNTEAFF. CDR3 bases: TGTGCCAGCAGCTTGGGGGTTGGGACAGTTAACACTGAAGCTTTCTTT.